This entry is about one T cell receptor beta chain. No antigen is known for it. V shed 3 bases and J 2 bases; nucleotides not matched to a gene: 7. The CDR3 spans 15 residues. Germline V gene lookup returns CDR1 GTSNPN and CDR2 SVGIG (reference sequence). Profiled with immunoSEQ multiplex PCR; TCRdb holds only in-frame clones, not every one. The sample yields under 100,000 clones, 75% to 90% seen once. These data belong to a study of OX40 agonist ivuxolimab in advanced cancers. Findings of the study overall: Among the nonresponders, some also had low normalized T-cell clonal expansion. At doses 0.1 to 3.0 mg/kg, CD4+ and CD8+ clones expanded. CD8+ T cells showed, on average, more clonal expansion than CD4+ cells.

The specimen comprised CD4+ or CD8+ T cells sorted from blood, sampled in a trial of the OX40 agonist ivuxolimab. This rearrangement joins TRBV30 to TRBJ2-3, with TRBD1 matching over 8 bases. This TCR was recovered from an adult with an advanced solid tumor such as melanoma, head and neck, liver or kidney cancer. This CDR3 is CAWSVGQATTDTQYF. The CDR3 bases are TGTGCCTGGAGCGTGGGACAGGCGACCACAGATACGCAGTATTTT.